Presented here are 12 T cell receptor beta chains from one specimen sequenced in a study of early T cells in non-severe SARS-CoV-2 infection. A single record per CDR3 protein comes from TCRdb applying MiXCR to the 5' RACE reads. There are tens of thousands of distinct CDR3 sequences in the sample; roughly 9.7% occur only once, and 12% lies in the top ten. Sequenced: whole blood. Receptor source: an adult who was a healthcare worker with PCR-confirmed SARS-CoV-2 infection or an uninfected control (not recorded which).

This clonotype was picked up many times. V and J are TRBV2 and TRBJ2-5; D possibly corresponds to TRBD2 (6 bases). The V and J ends lost 5 bases and 5 bases respectively, with 12 bases between them. CDR1 is SNHLY and CDR2 is FYNNEI in the germline V gene. This CDR3 contains 13 residues. CDR3 nucleotides: TGTGCCAGCAGTCCTAGCGTCACGGAGACCCAGTACTTC. Its translation: CASSPSVTETQYF. The full variable domain, rest sourced from reference TRBV2 and TRBJ2-5, is EPEVTQTPSHQVTQMGQEVILRCVPISNHLYFYWYRQILGQKVEFLVSFYNNEISEKSEIFDDQFSVERPDGSNFTLKIRSTKLEDSAMYFCASSPSVTETQYFGPGTRLLVL.

This clonotype was found many times. This chain links TRBV7-2 with TRBJ1-3; D is unclear. The V gene's germline CDR1 is SGHTA and CDR2 FQGNSA. The CDR3 spans 16 residues. V was shortened by 2 bases and J by 2 bases, with 13 bases between the two germline ends. CDR3 nucleotides: TGTGCCAGCAGCTTAATATCCCGGGCGGCTGGAAACACCATATATTTT. Translation gives CASSLISRAAGNTIYF.

To note about this clonotype: A much larger clonotype is one base distant, so this may be a read error. The CDR3 sequence: CASSRGTVNYGYTF. CDR3 nucleotides: TGTGCCAGCAGCCGAGGGACAGTGAACTATGGCTACACCTTC. The genes are TRBV3-1 and TRBJ1-2; 7 nucleotides agree with TRBD1. V dropped 4 bases and J dropped 2; count of bases not matched to a gene: 4. The CDR3 is 14 amino acids. CDR1 and CDR2 (germline): LGHDT, YNNKEL (reference sequence).

The V call is TRBV7-2, the J call TRBJ2-3; no firm D call. The CDR3 has 14 amino acids. Trimming took 5 bases from V and 2 from J, leaving 11 bases between them. In germline, CDR1 is SGHTA, CDR2 FQGNSA. CDR3 coding DNA: TGTGCCAGCAGCCCCACCTTGACCACAGATACGCAGTATTTT. Translation gives CASSPTLTTDTQYF.

The sample holds many counts of this clonotype. V and J are TRBV20-1 and TRBJ2-3; 10 positions agree with TRBD2. CDR1 is DFQATT and CDR2 is SNEGSKA in the germline V gene (reference sequence). There are 15 residues in the CDR3. V lost 6 bases and J lost 2; bases outside the gene matches: 8. The CDR3 sequence is CSAWKRGGHTDTQYF. The CDR3, as DNA: TGCAGTGCATGGAAGCGGGGGGGGCACACAGATACGCAGTATTTT.

Many counts were recorded for this clonotype. J is TRBJ1-5 and V is TRBV18; D remains unclear. V lost 2 bases to trimming and J lost 1 base, with 6 bases between them. CDR1 and CDR2 from the germline V gene are KGHSH and LQKENI. The CDR3 runs 14 residues. CDR3 protein: CASSPERSNQPQHF. The CDR3 region has the DNA TGTGCCAGCTCACCAGAAAGGAGCAATCAGCCCCAGCATTTT.

The gene calls are TRBV20-1 and TRBJ2-1; 12 bases agree with TRBD2. The CDR3 runs to 18 residues. Trimming took 0 bases from V and 0 from J; bases not matched to a gene: 6. Germline V gene lookup returns CDR1 DFQATT and CDR2 SNEGSKA (reference sequence). The CDR3 coding sequence is TGCAGTGCTAGAGATTGGACTAGCGGGGCACGCTCCTACAATGAGCAGTTCTTC. It codes for CSARDWTSGARSYNEQFF.

This clonotype was found many times. V and J are TRBV20-1 and TRBJ1-6, with D possibly matching TRBD1 (6 bases). V lost 6 bases and J lost 7, with 10 bases in between. Germline V gene data show CDR1 as DFQATT and CDR2 as SNEGSKA (reference sequence). The CDR3 contains 12 residues. The CDR3 reads CSARTGNSPLHF. DNA of the CDR3: TGCAGTGCGAGAACAGGGAATTCACCCCTCCACTTT.

This clonotype occurred many times. V and J are TRBV11-2 and TRBJ2-7; 7 nucleotides match TRBD1. CDR3 length: 14 amino acids. V shed 2 bases, J shed 5 bases, and the junction held 6 bases outside the gene matches. CDR1 SGHAT and CDR2 FQNNGV come from the germline V gene. The CDR3: CASSLNRGPDEQYF. The CDR3 DNA reads TGTGCCAGCAGCTTAAACAGGGGTCCCGACGAGCAGTACTTC.

This clonotype occurred a few times. This chain connects TRBV29-1 to TRBJ2-3; 8 nucleotides agree with TRBD2. In germline, CDR1 is SQVTM, CDR2 ANQGSEA. This CDR3 contains 15 residues. J lost 3 bases, V lost 1 base, and 6 bases had no gene match. The CDR3 reads CSVEGWPSGTDTQYF. CDR3 bases: TGCAGCGTTGAAGGGTGGCCTAGCGGGACAGATACGCAGTATTTT.

This clonotype was recorded at least ten times. The V gene is TRBV9, the J gene TRBJ2-5; 7 bases line up with TRBD1. This CDR3 comprises 14 residues. J gave up 3 bases and V 0 bases, and 2 bases lay outside the gene matches. Germline V gene sequence: CDR1 SGDLS, CDR2 YYNGEE. The CDR3 loop reads CASSVGDREETQYF. The CDR3 DNA follows: TGTGCCAGCAGCGTAGGGGACAGAGAAGAGACCCAGTACTTC.

This clonotype was seen repeatedly, ten times or more. V and J are TRBV20-1 and TRBJ1-5; 9 positions agree with TRBD1. V trimming: 6 bases; J trimming: 5 bases; junction bases outside the gene matches: 2. The CDR3 covers 12 residues. CDR1 is DFQATT and CDR2 is SNEGSKA in the germline V gene (reference sequence). CDR3 DNA sequence: TGCAGTGCCTGGACAGGGGATCAGCCCCAGCATTTT. Amino acid sequence: CSAWTGDQPQHF.